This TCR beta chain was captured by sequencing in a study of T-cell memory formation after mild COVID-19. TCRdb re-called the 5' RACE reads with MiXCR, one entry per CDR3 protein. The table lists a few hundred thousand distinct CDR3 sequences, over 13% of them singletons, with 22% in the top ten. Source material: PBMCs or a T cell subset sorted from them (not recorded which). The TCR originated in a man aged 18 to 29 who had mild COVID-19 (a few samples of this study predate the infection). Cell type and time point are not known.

CDR3 amino acids: CASSLSPPLYEQYF. The CDR3 DNA is TGTGCCAGCAGTTTATCGCCCCCATTATACGAGCAGTACTTC. This sequence joins TRBV27 and TRBJ2-7; D remains ambiguous. V gave up 0 bases and J gave up 4 bases, with 10 bases separating them. CDR3 length: 14 residues. CDR1 and CDR2 from the germline V gene are MNHEY and SMNVEV (reference sequence).